This T cell receptor (beta chain) was sequenced during a study of Tregs in tolerant kidney transplant recipients. Study-wide results and limits: Tregs expanded with activated donor B cells seemed most donor-specific.

The CDR3 covers 14 residues. CDR1 and CDR2 (germline): SNHLY, FYNNEI. V was clipped by 8 bases and J by 8 bases; unmatched bases: 10. Regarding this clone: Antigen specificity is unknown.

Unstimulated Tregs (CD4+CD25+CD127-) and CD4+CD25- non-Tregs were sorted from PBMCs. Thawed PBMCs were rested overnight at 37°C with around 200 IU/ml IL-2 before regulatory T cell sorting. Sequencing was performed with immunoSEQ multiplex PCR; in TCRdb, only in-frame clones are kept and a portion is missing. The profile shows 50,000 to 75,000 clones, approximately 85% of them singletons. The receptor was isolated from a human donor who received a combined kidney and bone marrow transplant. The chain joins TRBV2 to TRBJ2-1; TRBD2 aligns across 9 bases. This material consisted of Tregs from blood, taken before the transplant. The CDR3 nucleotides are TGTGCCAGCGCGGGGGGGAGGGTGCGATATGAGCAGTTCTTC. It yields the protein CASAGGRVRYEQFF.